The clone carrying this T cell receptor beta chain was detected once. The sample originates from a study of blood T cell repertoires in COVID-19. On the study more broadly: Sample material is recorded as cDNA or gDNA derived from T cells, B-cell-depleted T cells, or PBMCs.

Trimming cost V 7 bases and J 3 bases; bases outside gene matches: 16. Germline V gene lookup returns CDR1 MNHEY and CDR2 SMNVEV (reference sequence). The CDR3 length is 18 residues. Original processing notes: Reference gene primer amplification yielded estimated nucleated cell counts. Assay used: immunoSEQ multiplex PCR; TCRdb lists only in-frame clones, some missing. The V and J calls and the clone size are those of that table, but D and trimming were determined from the DNA. Of approximately 180,000 clones listed, about nine tenths were seen once; the top ten hold 0.5% to 0.55%. Sample: peripheral blood. This TCR was recovered from a man aged 45 to 65 with acute or convalescent COVID-19. The J gene is TRBJ1-2, the V gene TRBV27, with 11 bases that match TRBD1. CDR3 bases: TGTGCCAGCACCCCCCGGGGGACAGGGGGTATAATCGACTATGGCTACACCTTC. The encoded protein is CASTPRGTGGIIDYGYTF.